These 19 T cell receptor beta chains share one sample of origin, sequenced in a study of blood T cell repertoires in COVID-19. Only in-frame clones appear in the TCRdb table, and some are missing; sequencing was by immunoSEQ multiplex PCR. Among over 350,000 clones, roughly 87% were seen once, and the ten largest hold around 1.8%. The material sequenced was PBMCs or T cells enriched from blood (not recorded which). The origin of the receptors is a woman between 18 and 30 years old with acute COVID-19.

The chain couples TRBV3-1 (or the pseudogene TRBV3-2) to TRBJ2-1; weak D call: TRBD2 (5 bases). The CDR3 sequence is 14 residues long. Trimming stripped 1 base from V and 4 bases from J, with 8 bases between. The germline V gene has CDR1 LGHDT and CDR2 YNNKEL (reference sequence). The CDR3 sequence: CASSQAGNYNEQFF. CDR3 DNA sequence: TGTGCCAGCAGCCAAGCGGGAAATTACAATGAGCAGTTCTTC.

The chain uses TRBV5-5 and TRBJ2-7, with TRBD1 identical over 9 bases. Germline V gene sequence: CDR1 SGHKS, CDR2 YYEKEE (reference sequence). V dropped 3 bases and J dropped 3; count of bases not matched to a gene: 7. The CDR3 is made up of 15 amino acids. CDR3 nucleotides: TGTGCCAGCAGCTGGGACAGGGACACGGTCTACGAGCAGTACTTC. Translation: CASSWDRDTVYEQYF.

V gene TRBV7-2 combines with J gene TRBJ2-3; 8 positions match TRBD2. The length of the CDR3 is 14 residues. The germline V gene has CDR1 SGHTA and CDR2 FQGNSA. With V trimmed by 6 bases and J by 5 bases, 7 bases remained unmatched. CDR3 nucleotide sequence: TGTGCCAGCAGTTACGGGGGGGCCGGAGATACGCAGTATTTT. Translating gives CASSYGGAGDTQYF.

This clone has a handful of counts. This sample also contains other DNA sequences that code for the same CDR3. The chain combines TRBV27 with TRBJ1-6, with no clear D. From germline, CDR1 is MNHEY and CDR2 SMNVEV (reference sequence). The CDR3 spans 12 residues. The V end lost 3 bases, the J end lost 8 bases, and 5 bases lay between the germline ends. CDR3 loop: CASSFRDSPLHF. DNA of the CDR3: TGTGCCAGCAGTTTCCGGGATTCACCCCTCCACTTT.

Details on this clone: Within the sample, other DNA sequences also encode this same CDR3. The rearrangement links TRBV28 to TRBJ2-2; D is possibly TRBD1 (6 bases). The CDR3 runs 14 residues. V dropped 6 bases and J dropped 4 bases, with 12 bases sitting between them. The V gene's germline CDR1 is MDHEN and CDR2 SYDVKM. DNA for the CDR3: TGTGCCAGCAGCCCGGGACAATCCACCGGGGAGCTGTTTTTT. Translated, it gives CASSPGQSTGELFF.

DNA of the CDR3: TGTGCCAGCAGTGTTAGGGGCGCGAACACCGGGGAGCTGTTTTTT. It encodes CASSVRGANTGELFF. The chain is built from TRBV2 and TRBJ2-2; D is perhaps TRBD1 (5 bases). Germline CDR1 and CDR2: SNHLY and FYNNEI. The germline V and J ends were trimmed by 4 bases and 0 bases, with 9 bases remaining between them. This CDR3 has 15 amino acids.

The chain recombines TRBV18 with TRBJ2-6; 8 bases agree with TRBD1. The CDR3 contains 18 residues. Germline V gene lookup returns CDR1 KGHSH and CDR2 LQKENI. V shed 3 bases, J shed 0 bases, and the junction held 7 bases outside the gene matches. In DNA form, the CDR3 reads TGTGCCAGCTCACCTTTTCCAGGGGGCTCCTCTGGGGCCAACGTCCTGACTTTC. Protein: CASSPFPGGSSGANVLTF.

CDR3 in DNA: TGTGCCAGCAGCTTAGGAGTAAACACCGGGGAGCTGTTTTTT. Its translation: CASSLGVNTGELFF. V is TRBV7-9 and J is TRBJ2-2, with D unresolved. Germline CDR1 SEHNR, CDR2 FQNEAQ (reference sequence). Trimming removed 1 base at V and 2 bases at J, with 5 bases between. The CDR3 totals 14 residues.

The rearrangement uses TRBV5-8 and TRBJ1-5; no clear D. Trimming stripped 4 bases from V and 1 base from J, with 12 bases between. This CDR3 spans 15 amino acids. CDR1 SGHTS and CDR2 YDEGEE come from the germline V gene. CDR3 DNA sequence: TGTGCCAGCAGCCGGGGTCTAGAAAGCAATCAGCCCCAGCATTTT. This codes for CASSRGLESNQPQHF.

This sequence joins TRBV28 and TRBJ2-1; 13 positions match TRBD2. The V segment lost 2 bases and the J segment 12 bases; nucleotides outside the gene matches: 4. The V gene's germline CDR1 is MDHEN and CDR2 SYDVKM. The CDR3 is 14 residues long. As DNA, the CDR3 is TGTGCCAGCAGTTTAAGTACTAGCGGGAGGGGGCAGTTCTTC. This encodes CASSLSTSGRGQFF.

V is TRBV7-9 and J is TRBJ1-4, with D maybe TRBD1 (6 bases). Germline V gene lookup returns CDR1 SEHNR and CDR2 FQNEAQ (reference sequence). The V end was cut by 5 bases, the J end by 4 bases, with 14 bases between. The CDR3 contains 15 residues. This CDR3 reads CASSRSDRFNEKLFF. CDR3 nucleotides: TGTGCCAGCAGCCGGAGTGACAGGTTTAATGAAAAACTGTTTTTT.

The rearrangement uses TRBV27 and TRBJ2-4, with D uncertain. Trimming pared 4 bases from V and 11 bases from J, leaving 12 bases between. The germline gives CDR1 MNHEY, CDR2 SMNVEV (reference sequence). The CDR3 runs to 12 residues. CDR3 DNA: TGTGCCAGCAGTTCGCCTCTCGCGGTTCAGTACTTC. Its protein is CASSSPLAVQYF.

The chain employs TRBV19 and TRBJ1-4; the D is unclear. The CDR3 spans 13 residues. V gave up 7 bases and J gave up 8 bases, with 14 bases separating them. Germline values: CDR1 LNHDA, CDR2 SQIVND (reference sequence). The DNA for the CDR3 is TGTGCCAGTACCTGGCGAGGGAAAGAAAAACTGTTTTTT. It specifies CASTWRGKEKLFF.

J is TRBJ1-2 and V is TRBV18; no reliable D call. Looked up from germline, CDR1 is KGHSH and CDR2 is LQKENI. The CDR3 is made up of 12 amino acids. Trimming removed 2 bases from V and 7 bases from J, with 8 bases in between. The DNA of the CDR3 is TGTGCCAGCTCACCAGGGCAGTCTGGCTACACCTTC. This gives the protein CASSPGQSGYTF.

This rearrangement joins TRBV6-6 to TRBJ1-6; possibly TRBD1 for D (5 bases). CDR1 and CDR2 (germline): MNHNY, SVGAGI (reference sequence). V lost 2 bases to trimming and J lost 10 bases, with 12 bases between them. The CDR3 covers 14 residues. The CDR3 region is CASSYTGDRSPLHF. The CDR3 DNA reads TGTGCCAGCAGTTACACGGGGGATCGGTCACCCCTCCACTTT.

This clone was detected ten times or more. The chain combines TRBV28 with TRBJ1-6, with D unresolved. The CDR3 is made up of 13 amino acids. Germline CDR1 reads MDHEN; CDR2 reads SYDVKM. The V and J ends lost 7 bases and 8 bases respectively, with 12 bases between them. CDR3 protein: CASMNSGYSPLHF. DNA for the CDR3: TGTGCCAGCATGAACAGCGGCTATTCACCCCTCCACTTT.

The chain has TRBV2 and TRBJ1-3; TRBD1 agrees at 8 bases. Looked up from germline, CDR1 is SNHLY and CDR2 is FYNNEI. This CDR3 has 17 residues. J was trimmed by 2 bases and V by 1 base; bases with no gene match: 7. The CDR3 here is CASSEGATGEAGNTIYF. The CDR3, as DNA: TGTGCCAGCAGTGAAGGGGCGACAGGGGAGGCTGGAAACACCATATATTTT.

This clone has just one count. Written as DNA, the CDR3 is TGTGCCAGCAGTCGGGGACAGGTCCATGGCTACACCTTC. Its protein is CASSRGQVHGYTF. V and J are TRBV7-9 and TRBJ1-2; 8 bases map to TRBD1. Germline V CDR1 and CDR2: SEHNR, FQNEAQ (reference sequence). The CDR3 has 13 amino acids. With 6 bases clipped from V and 6 bases from J, the junction kept 6 bases outside the gene matches.

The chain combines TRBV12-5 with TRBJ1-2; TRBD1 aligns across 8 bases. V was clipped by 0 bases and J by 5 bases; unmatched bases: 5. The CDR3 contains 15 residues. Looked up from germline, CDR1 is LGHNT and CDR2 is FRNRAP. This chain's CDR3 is CASGLVPGQVYGYTF. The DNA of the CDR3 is TGTGCTAGTGGTTTGGTCCCGGGACAGGTATATGGCTACACCTTC.